This TCR beta chain was profiled in a study of human versus mouse CDR3 diversity and MHC coevolution. The study's findings and limits: Two of the three human donors had the lowest clonal inequality. Mice had fewer CDR3 deletions and insertions than humans on average.

Libraries were prepared by immunoSEQ multiplex PCR; TCRdb keeps only in-frame clonotypes and omits some of them. The data show 60,000 or so clones, around 94% seen once. As concerns this clone: Its antigen is unknown.

CDR1 SNHLY and CDR2 FYNNEI come from the germline V gene. The CDR3 runs 15 residues. V shed 6 bases and J shed 3 bases, with 15 bases lying between them. Naive CD4 T cells, CD45RO-negative and CD62L-positive, were flow-sorted from PBMCs. The rearrangement links TRBV2 to TRBJ1-5, with D possibly TRBD1 on 6 matching bases. Sequencing was performed on naive CD4+ T cells from blood. The subset: CD45RO-negative CD62L-positive naive CD4 T cells. The sequence came from a person between 55 and 70 years old in good health. Here the CDR3 reads CASSPQGAPNQPQHF. The DNA of the CDR3 is TGTGCCAGCAGCCCACAGGGAGCCCCCAATCAGCCCCAGCATTTT.